This is a list of T cell receptor beta chains from one sample in a study of early T cells in non-severe SARS-CoV-2 infection. TCRdb passed the 5' RACE reads through MiXCR, listing each CDR3 protein once. The data show under 50,000 distinct CDR3 sequences, with around a quarter seen just once and 3.5% to 5% held by the top ten. Here the sequenced sample was whole blood, taken at baseline. These receptors all stem from an adult who was a healthcare worker with PCR-confirmed SARS-CoV-2 infection or an uninfected control (not recorded which). CDR3s include the opening cysteine and the closing phenylalanine or tryptophan. Fields, in order: V gene, CDR3 protein.

v_call: TRBV4-2
cdr3_aa: CASSHRRQRNNYGYTF

v_call: TRBV5-5
cdr3_aa: CASSYLDRSSSGANVLTF

v_call: TRBV3-1
cdr3_aa: CASSQTGQQSYEQYF

v_call: TRBV29-1
cdr3_aa: CSVEEGDTEAFF

v_call: TRBV13
cdr3_aa: CASSPRGSNYGYTF

v_call: TRBV29-1
cdr3_aa: CSVEDPGGQGPDTQYF

v_call: TRBV2
cdr3_aa: CASRLGQETEAFF

v_call: TRBV7-2
cdr3_aa: CASSLERGRDGYTF

v_call: TRBV6-2/TRBV6-3
cdr3_aa: CASSPLLPQHF

v_call: TRBV6-4
cdr3_aa: CASSDISGANVLTF

v_call: TRBV5-1
cdr3_aa: CASSSGTGNTEAFF